Listed below are T cell receptor beta chains from one sample, sequenced in a study of shared clonotypes between healthy human individuals. Data came from immunoSEQ multiplex PCR; TCRdb stores just in-frame clones and leaves some out. The sample has some 1.5 million clones; about 98% are singletons. Sequenced sample: naive CD4+ T cells sorted from blood. Receptors originate from a man aged 25 to 45 in good health. Both conserved end residues are part of each CDR3. D genes are given only for firm matches. Expanded clones are given a class, and other clones once, few, many or no size at all.

abundance,j_gene,v_gene,d_gene,CDR3aa,CDR3nt
NA,TRBJ2-7,TRBV19,NA,CASSIAGSGSYEQYF,TGTGCCAGTAGTATAGCGGGCTCTGGGTCCTACGAGCAGTACTTC
NA,TRBJ2-7,TRBV5-1,NA,CASSSGPDEQYF,TGCGCCAGCAGCTCGGGACCAGACGAGCAGTACTTC
once,TRBJ2-5,TRBV5-1,NA,CASSWGKRRLETQYF,TGCGCCAGCAGCTGGGGAAAAAGGAGGTTGGAGACCCAGTACTTC
NA,TRBJ2-5,TRBV7-9,NA,CASSLELETQYF,TGTGCCAGCAGCTTAGAGTTGGAGACCCAGTACTTC
once,TRBJ1-5,TRBV11-1,TRBD1,CASSLGSGQVSPQHF,TGTGCCAGCAGCTTAGGGTCGGGACAGGTAAGTCCCCAGCATTTT
NA,TRBJ2-2,TRBV9,NA,CASSVVMTGELFF,TGTGCCAGCAGCGTAGTCATGACCGGGGAGCTGTTTTTT
NA,TRBJ2-1,TRBV7-9,TRBD2,CASSTRSSGRVNEQFF,TGTGCCAGCAGCACCCGGAGTAGCGGGAGGGTCAATGAGCAGTTCTTC
NA,TRBJ1-2,TRBV6-4,TRBD1,CASSAGTGLFYGYTF,TGTGCCAGCAGCGCCGGGACAGGGCTATTCTATGGCTACACCTTC
NA,TRBJ2-5,TRBV7-7,TRBD1,CASSWGDRGLPEETQYF,TGTGCCAGCAGCTGGGGGGACAGGGGGCTCCCTGAAGAGACCCAGTACTTC
once,TRBJ2-7,TRBV5-4,NA,CASSLGQGIGYEQYF,TGTGCCAGCAGCTTGGGCCAGGGGATCGGGTACGAGCAGTACTTC
NA,TRBJ2-2,TRBV7-2,TRBD2,CASSQGTPGGGELFF,TGTGCCAGCAGCCAAGGGACTCCGGGGGGCGGGGAGCTGTTTTTT
NA,TRBJ2-5,TRBV7-2,TRBD1,CASSLQDRGGETQYF,TGTGCCAGCAGCTTACAGGACAGGGGGGGAGAGACCCAGTACTTC
NA,TRBJ1-4,TRBV4-3,TRBD1,CASSQDSQGAATNEKLFF,TGCGCCAGCAGCCAAGATTCGCAGGGGGCCGCAACTAATGAAAAACTGTTTTTT
NA,TRBJ1-1,TRBV5-4,NA,CASSQRTAGPKAFF,TGTGCCAGCAGCCAAAGGACAGCCGGACCTAAAGCTTTCTTT
NA,TRBJ2-4,TRBV15,NA,CATSRGGAAKNIQYF,TGTGCCACCAGCAGAGGAGGTGCTGCCAAAAACATTCAGTACTTC
NA,TRBJ1-4,TRBV29-1,NA,CSVEGVTNEKLFF,TGCAGCGTTGAAGGGGTAACTAATGAAAAACTGTTTTTT
NA,TRBJ2-1,TRBV7-3,TRBD2,CASSPQTAGLAGGREDNEQFF,TGTGCCAGCAGCCCTCAGACAGCCGGACTAGCGGGAGGGCGAGAGGACAATGAGCAGTTCTTC
NA,TRBJ1-2,TRBV11-1,TRBD1,CASSLFRDRNYGYTF,TGTGCCAGCAGCCTATTCCGGGACAGGAACTATGGCTACACCTTC
NA,TRBJ2-7,TRBV7-2,TRBD1,CASSHQGASYEQYF,TGTGCCAGCAGTCACCAGGGGGCCTCCTACGAGCAGTACTTC
NA,TRBJ2-7,TRBV2,TRBD1,CASRQTTGTGVNYEQYF,TGTGCCAGCAGGCAAACCACCGGGACAGGGGTTAACTACGAGCAGTACTTC
once,TRBJ2-2,TRBV4-3,TRBD2,CASSQDPTSGANTGELFF,TGCGCCAGCAGCCAAGATCCAACTAGCGGAGCGAACACCGGGGAGCTGTTTTTT
NA,TRBJ1-4,TRBV5-4,NA,CASSLGETRNEKLFF,TGTGCCAGCAGCTTGGGTGAGACACGTAATGAAAAACTGTTTTTT
NA,TRBJ1-5,TRBV28,TRBD1,CASRVQGVPNQPQHF,TGTGCCAGCAGGGTACAGGGGGTCCCAAATCAGCCCCAGCATTTT
NA,TRBJ2-7,TRBV7-2,TRBD1,CASSLRDSGYEQYF,TGTGCCAGCAGCCTCCGGGACAGTGGCTACGAGCAGTACTTC
NA,TRBJ2-5,TRBV7-2,NA,CASRLRGEETQYF,TGTGCCAGCAGATTAAGGGGAGAGGAGACCCAGTACTTC
NA,TRBJ1-1,TRBV4-3,NA,CASSQLVGLGGTEAFF,TGCGCCAGCAGCCAACTAGTGGGTCTTGGTGGCACTGAAGCTTTCTTT
NA,TRBJ2-7,TRBV7-3,TRBD1,CASSPGQAHEQYF,TGTGCCAGCAGCCCGGGACAGGCCCACGAGCAGTACTTC
once,TRBJ1-2,TRBV6-5,NA,CASRGTGQSYGYTF,TGTGCCAGCAGGGGAACAGGACAGAGCTATGGCTACACCTTC
once,TRBJ2-1,TRBV5-1,NA,CASSLEGSGSSYNEQFF,TGCGCCAGCAGCTTGGAAGGGAGCGGTAGCTCCTACAATGAGCAGTTCTTC
NA,TRBJ1-1,TRBV5-1,NA,CASNGMGDTEAFF,TGCGCCAGCAACGGGATGGGGGACACTGAAGCTTTCTTT
NA,TRBJ2-5,TRBV18,TRBD1,CASSPPTGSRDIKETQYF,TGTGCCAGCTCACCACCGACAGGGTCGAGGGATATAAAAGAGACCCAGTACTTC
NA,TRBJ2-3,TRBV28,TRBD1,CASSLLGGTGGLGGSVADTQYF,TGTGCCAGCAGTTTACTTGGCGGGACAGGGGGTTTAGGGGGATCTGTAGCAGATACGCAGTATTTT
NA,TRBJ1-1,TRBV7-8,NA,CASSLVSPTDEAFF,TGTGCCAGCAGCTTAGTCAGTCCGACAGACGAAGCTTTCTTT